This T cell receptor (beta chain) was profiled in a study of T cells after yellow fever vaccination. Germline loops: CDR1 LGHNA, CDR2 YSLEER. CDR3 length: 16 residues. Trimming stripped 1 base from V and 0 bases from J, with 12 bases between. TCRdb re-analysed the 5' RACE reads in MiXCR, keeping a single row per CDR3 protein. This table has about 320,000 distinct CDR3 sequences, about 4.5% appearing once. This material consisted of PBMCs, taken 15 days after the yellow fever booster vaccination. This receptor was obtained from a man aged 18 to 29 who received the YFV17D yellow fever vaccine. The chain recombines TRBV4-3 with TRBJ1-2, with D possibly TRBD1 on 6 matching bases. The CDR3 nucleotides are TGCGCCAGCAGCCAAGCCCCCAGGGGACCTAACTATGGCTACACCTTC. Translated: CASSQAPRGPNYGYTF.